This T cell receptor beta chain derives from a study of blood T cell repertoires in COVID-19. Study overall: Some COVID-19 samples were acute and others convalescent; all came from the United States, Italy and Spain.

Germline trimming cut 3 bases from V and 2 bases from J; bases unmatched to any gene: 7. The CDR3 consists of 15 residues. Germline CDR1 reads SGHRS; CDR2 reads YFSETQ. Comment on this clone: Other nucleotide sequences in the sample specify the same CDR3.

The protocol was immunoSEQ multiplex PCR, while the TCRdb copy is restricted to in-frame clones and leaves out a portion. The table includes 260,000 or so clones, about four fifths detected once. J is TRBJ2-7 and V is TRBV5-1; the match to TRBD1 covers 8 bases. Sequencing input: peripheral blood. The TCR comes from a man older than 75 with acute or convalescent COVID-19. The CDR3 DNA follows: TGCGCCAGCAGCTCGTGGACAGGGAGCACCTACGAGCAGTACTTC. It encodes CASSSWTGSTYEQYF.